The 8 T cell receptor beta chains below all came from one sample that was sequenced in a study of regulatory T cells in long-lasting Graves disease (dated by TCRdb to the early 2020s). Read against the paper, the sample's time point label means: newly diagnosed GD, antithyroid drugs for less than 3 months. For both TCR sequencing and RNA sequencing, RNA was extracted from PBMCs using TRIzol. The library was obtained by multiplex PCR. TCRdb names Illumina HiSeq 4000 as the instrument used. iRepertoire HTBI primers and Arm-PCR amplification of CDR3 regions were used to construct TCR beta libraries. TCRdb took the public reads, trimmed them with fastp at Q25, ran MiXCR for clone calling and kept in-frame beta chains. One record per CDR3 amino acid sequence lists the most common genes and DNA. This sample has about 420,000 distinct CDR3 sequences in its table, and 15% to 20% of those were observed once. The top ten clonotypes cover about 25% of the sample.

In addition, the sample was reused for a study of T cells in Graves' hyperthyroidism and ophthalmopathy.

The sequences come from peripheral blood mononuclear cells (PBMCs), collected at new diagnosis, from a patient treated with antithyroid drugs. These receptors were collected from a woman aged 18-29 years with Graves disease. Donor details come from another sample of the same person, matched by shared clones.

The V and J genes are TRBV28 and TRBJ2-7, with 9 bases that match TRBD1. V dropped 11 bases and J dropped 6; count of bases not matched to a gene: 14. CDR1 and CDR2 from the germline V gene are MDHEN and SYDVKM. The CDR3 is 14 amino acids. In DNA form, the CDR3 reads TGTGCCGCTGGGCGCTTACAGGGGGCAGGCGAGCAGTACTTC. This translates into CAAGRLQGAGEQYF.

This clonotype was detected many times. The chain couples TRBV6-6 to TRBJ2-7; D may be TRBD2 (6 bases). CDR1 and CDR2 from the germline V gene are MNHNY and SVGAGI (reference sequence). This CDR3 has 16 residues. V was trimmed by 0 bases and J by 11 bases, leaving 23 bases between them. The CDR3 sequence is CASSYSQYGGARTKYF. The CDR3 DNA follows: TGTGCCAGCAGTTACTCGCAGTACGGCGGGGCCCGTACGAAGTACTTC.

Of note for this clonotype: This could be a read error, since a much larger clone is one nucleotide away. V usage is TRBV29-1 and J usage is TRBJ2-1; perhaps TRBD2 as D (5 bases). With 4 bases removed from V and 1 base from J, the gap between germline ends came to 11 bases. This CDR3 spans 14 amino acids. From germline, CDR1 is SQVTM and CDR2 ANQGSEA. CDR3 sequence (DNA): TGCAGCGTTGGAAGGGAGTTGTCCTACAATGAGCAGTTCTTC. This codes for CSVGRELSYNEQFF.

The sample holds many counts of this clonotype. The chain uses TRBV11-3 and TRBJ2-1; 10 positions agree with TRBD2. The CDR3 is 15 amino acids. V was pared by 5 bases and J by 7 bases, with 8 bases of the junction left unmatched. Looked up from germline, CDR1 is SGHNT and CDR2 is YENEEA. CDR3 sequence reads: CASSKSRTSGNEQFF. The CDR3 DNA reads TGTGCCAGCAGCAAAAGTCGGACTAGCGGAAATGAGCAGTTCTTC.

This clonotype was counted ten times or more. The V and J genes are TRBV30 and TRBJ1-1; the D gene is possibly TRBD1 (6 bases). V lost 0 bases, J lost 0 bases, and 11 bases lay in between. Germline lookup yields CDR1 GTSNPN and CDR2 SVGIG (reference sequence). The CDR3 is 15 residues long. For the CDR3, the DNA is TGTGCCTGGAGTGTCAGTGGGACACTGAACACTGAAGCTTTCTTT. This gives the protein CAWSVSGTLNTEAFF.

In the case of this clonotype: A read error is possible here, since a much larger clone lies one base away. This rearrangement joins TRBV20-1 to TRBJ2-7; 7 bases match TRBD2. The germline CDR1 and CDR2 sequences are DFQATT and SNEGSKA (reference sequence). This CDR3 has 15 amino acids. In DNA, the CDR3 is TGCAGTGCTAGTCGCCTAGCGGTCACCCCCTACGAGCGGTACTTC. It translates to CSASRLAVTPYERYF.

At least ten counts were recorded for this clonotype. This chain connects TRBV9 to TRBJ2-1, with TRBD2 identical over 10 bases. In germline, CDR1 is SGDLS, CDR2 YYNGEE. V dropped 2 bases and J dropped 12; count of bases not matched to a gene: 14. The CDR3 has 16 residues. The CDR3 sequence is CASSVLTSGEQGGQFF. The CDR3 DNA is TGTGCCAGCAGCGTTTTAACTAGCGGGGAACAAGGGGGGCAGTTCTTC.

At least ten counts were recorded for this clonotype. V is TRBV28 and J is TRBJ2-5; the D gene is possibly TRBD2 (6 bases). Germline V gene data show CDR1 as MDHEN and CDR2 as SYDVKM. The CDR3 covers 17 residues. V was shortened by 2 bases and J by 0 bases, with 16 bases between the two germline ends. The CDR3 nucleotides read TGTGCCAGCAGTTTAGGTGGGGCGGGGATGTACCAAGAGACCCAGTACTTC. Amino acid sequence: CASSLGGAGMYQETQYF.